A selection of T cell receptor beta chains follows, all from one sample in a study of blood T cell repertoires in COVID-19. TCRdb's table, derived via immunoSEQ multiplex PCR, lists solely in-frame clones and lacks some. The repertoire holds a few hundred thousand clones, with about 90% as singletons. Sample: PBMCs or T cells enriched from blood (not recorded which). The receptors here all came from a human donor in a cohort exposed to, infected with or recovered from COVID-19 (not recorded which). The donor label of this sample is uncertain. The CDR3 runs from the conserved cysteine through the conserved F or W. The D gene is left open where the match is weak. A row's size may be missing; if present it is once, few, many or a size class.

cdr3_nt: TGTGCCAGCAGCTTCGCGGGTCACGGGGAGCTGTTTTTT; cdr3_aa: CASSFAGHGELFF; d_call: -; clone_size: -; v_call: TRBV7-8; j_call: TRBJ2-2
cdr3_nt: TGTGCCAGCTCACCAAGGGAAGAGCAGGGTGGCACTGAAGCTTTCTTT; cdr3_aa: CASSPREEQGGTEAFF; d_call: -; clone_size: -; v_call: TRBV18; j_call: TRBJ1-1
cdr3_nt: TGTGCCAGCAGCCCCCGAGGCCGGTCAGGGGAACAGCCCCAGCATTTT; cdr3_aa: CASSPRGRSGEQPQHF; d_call: -; clone_size: -; v_call: TRBV21-1; j_call: TRBJ1-5
cdr3_nt: TGTGCCAGCAGTAGGGCGGGAAGGAAAGAGACCCAGTACTTC; cdr3_aa: CASSRAGRKETQYF; d_call: -; clone_size: -; v_call: TRBV27; j_call: TRBJ2-5
cdr3_nt: TGTGCCACCAGACGCTCAGGGGATGACACTGAAGCTTTCTTT; cdr3_aa: CATRRSGDDTEAFF; d_call: -; clone_size: -; v_call: TRBV25-1; j_call: TRBJ1-1
cdr3_nt: TGTGCCAGCAGCGTTACAGCTGAGCAGTACTTC; cdr3_aa: CASSVTAEQYF; d_call: -; clone_size: few; v_call: TRBV5-5; j_call: TRBJ2-7
cdr3_nt: TGTGCCAGCAGTAAGAGGGCTGAAAATGAAAAACTGTTTTTT; cdr3_aa: CASSKRAENEKLFF; d_call: -; clone_size: -; v_call: TRBV27; j_call: TRBJ1-4
cdr3_nt: TGCGCCAGCAGCCAAGATGGAAGGACAGGCTATGGCTACACCTTC; cdr3_aa: CASSQDGRTGYGYTF; d_call: TRBD1; clone_size: -; v_call: TRBV4-3; j_call: TRBJ1-2
cdr3_nt: TGTGCCAGCAGCCATGGGTTGGGCCAGTCCTACGAGCAGTACTTC; cdr3_aa: CASSHGLGQSYEQYF; d_call: -; clone_size: -; v_call: TRBV3-1/TRBV3-2; j_call: TRBJ2-7
cdr3_nt: TGTGCCAGCAGTGCGCCAGGGACCTACGAGCAGTACTTC; cdr3_aa: CASSAPGTYEQYF; d_call: -; clone_size: -; v_call: TRBV2; j_call: TRBJ2-7
cdr3_nt: TGTGCCAGCAGCCCCTACATGCGAAGGAGCCCCCACTATGGCTACACCTTC; cdr3_aa: CASSPYMRRSPHYGYTF; d_call: -; clone_size: -; v_call: TRBV11-2; j_call: TRBJ1-2
cdr3_nt: TGCAGCGTTGAAATGCAGGCCACTGAAGCTTTCTTT; cdr3_aa: CSVEMQATEAFF; d_call: -; clone_size: -; v_call: TRBV29-1; j_call: TRBJ1-1
cdr3_nt: TGTGCCAGTAGCCCCAGGGCGGGGAATGAAAAACTGTTTTTT; cdr3_aa: CASSPRAGNEKLFF; d_call: -; clone_size: once; v_call: TRBV19; j_call: TRBJ1-4
cdr3_nt: TGTGCCAGCAGCGTCCGGGACTTAGTGTATTTT; cdr3_aa: CASSVRDLVYF; d_call: -; clone_size: once; v_call: TRBV3-1/TRBV3-2; j_call: TRBJ2-3
cdr3_nt: TGTGCCAGCAGTTCAGGGGGACATGCTGCCTACAATGAGCAGTTCTTC; cdr3_aa: CASSSGGHAAYNEQFF; d_call: TRBD1; clone_size: -; v_call: TRBV27; j_call: TRBJ2-1
cdr3_nt: TGTGCCAGCAGCTTAGTCCCTGGAGGTCAGGAGACCCAGTACTTC; cdr3_aa: CASSLVPGGQETQYF; d_call: -; clone_size: -; v_call: TRBV11-2; j_call: TRBJ2-5
cdr3_nt: TGTGCCAGCAGCGTAATGGGGGGAAGCGGGGAGCTGTTTTTT; cdr3_aa: CASSVMGGSGELFF; d_call: -; clone_size: once; v_call: TRBV9; j_call: TRBJ2-2
cdr3_nt: TGCGCCAGCAGTGAGCGTGGGACAGGGGCCGTGTATAATGAAAAACTGTTTTTT; cdr3_aa: CASSERGTGAVYNEKLFF; d_call: TRBD1; clone_size: -; v_call: TRBV10-1; j_call: TRBJ1-4
cdr3_nt: TGTGCCAGTAGTAGCTCAGGGGCGCAGAACACTGAAGCTTTCTTT; cdr3_aa: CASSSSGAQNTEAFF; d_call: -; clone_size: -; v_call: TRBV19; j_call: TRBJ1-1
cdr3_nt: TGTGCCAGCAGCTTTAACCGGGACACGGGCTATGGCTACACCTTC; cdr3_aa: CASSFNRDTGYGYTF; d_call: -; clone_size: -; v_call: TRBV3-1/TRBV3-2; j_call: TRBJ1-2
cdr3_nt: TGCAGCGTTGAAGGAGATGGTGGAAACACCATATATTTT; cdr3_aa: CSVEGDGGNTIYF; d_call: -; clone_size: -; v_call: TRBV29-1; j_call: TRBJ1-3
cdr3_nt: TGTGCCAGTAGGGATCGTCTCCGGGACAGGGCATATGGCTACACCTTC; cdr3_aa: CASRDRLRDRAYGYTF; d_call: TRBD1; clone_size: -; v_call: TRBV19; j_call: TRBJ1-2
cdr3_nt: TGTGCCAGCAGCTCACCTCGGGACTCCTTATACACCTTC; cdr3_aa: CASSSPRDSLYTF; d_call: -; clone_size: -; v_call: TRBV7-9; j_call: TRBJ1-2
cdr3_nt: TGTGCCAGCAGCCGCAGGGTCCCCGCTGAAGCTTTCTTT; cdr3_aa: CASSRRVPAEAFF; d_call: -; clone_size: -; v_call: TRBV12-3/TRBV12-4; j_call: TRBJ1-1
cdr3_nt: TGCGCCAGCAGCCAATCGACAGGGGACGTGAACACTGAAGCTTTCTTT; cdr3_aa: CASSQSTGDVNTEAFF; d_call: TRBD1; clone_size: -; v_call: TRBV4-3; j_call: TRBJ1-1
cdr3_nt: TGTGCCTGGAGAGGGACAGGCTATGAAAAACTGTTTTTT; cdr3_aa: CAWRGTGYEKLFF; d_call: TRBD1; clone_size: -; v_call: TRBV30; j_call: TRBJ1-4
cdr3_nt: TGTGCCAGCAGCGTGGGACAGGGCAACACAGATACGCAGTATTTT; cdr3_aa: CASSVGQGNTDTQYF; d_call: TRBD1; clone_size: -; v_call: TRBV7-9; j_call: TRBJ2-3
cdr3_nt: TGTGCCAGCAGCTTAGGTCGGGTTAGCTCCTATAATTCACCCCTCCACTTT; cdr3_aa: CASSLGRVSSYNSPLHF; d_call: -; clone_size: -; v_call: TRBV7-8; j_call: TRBJ1-6
cdr3_nt: TGTGCCAGCAGCCTCTCGGCTTGGGCGAATCAGCCCCAGCATTTT; cdr3_aa: CASSLSAWANQPQHF; d_call: -; clone_size: -; v_call: TRBV9; j_call: TRBJ1-5
cdr3_nt: TGTGCCAGCAGTTCGACCGGGACTAGCTACGAGCAGTACTTC; cdr3_aa: CASSSTGTSYEQYF; d_call: TRBD2; clone_size: -; v_call: TRBV6-5; j_call: TRBJ2-7
cdr3_nt: TGTGCCAGCAGCCTTGGGTGGGGGACAGCGAAACAAGAGACCCAGTACTTC; cdr3_aa: CASSLGWGTAKQETQYF; d_call: TRBD1; clone_size: -; v_call: TRBV27; j_call: TRBJ2-5
cdr3_nt: TGTGCCAGCAGCCTTGGGACAGGGGCGGGGTGGGGCTACACCTTC; cdr3_aa: CASSLGTGAGWGYTF; d_call: TRBD1; clone_size: -; v_call: TRBV5-5; j_call: TRBJ1-2
cdr3_nt: TGTGCCAGCAGTCTACTGAACACTGAAGCTTTCTTT; cdr3_aa: CASSLLNTEAFF; d_call: -; clone_size: -; v_call: TRBV2; j_call: TRBJ1-1
cdr3_nt: TGTGCCAGCAGCGGGGACACCTATGGCTACACCTTC; cdr3_aa: CASSGDTYGYTF; d_call: -; clone_size: -; v_call: TRBV9; j_call: TRBJ1-2
cdr3_nt: TGTGCCAGCAGCCGCAGGGGGCGCGACAGGGAGCAGTACTTC; cdr3_aa: CASSRRGRDREQYF; d_call: TRBD1; clone_size: -; v_call: TRBV28; j_call: TRBJ2-7
cdr3_nt: TGCGCCAGAATCGCTGGGCTCTCTGGAAACACCATATATTTT; cdr3_aa: CARIAGLSGNTIYF; d_call: -; clone_size: -; v_call: TRBV23-1; j_call: TRBJ1-3
cdr3_nt: TGTGCCAGCAGTTTACGGGGGGCGGAAAATGAGCAGTTCTTC; cdr3_aa: CASSLRGAENEQFF; d_call: -; clone_size: -; v_call: TRBV27; j_call: TRBJ2-1
cdr3_nt: TGTGCCATGGATCACGACAGAGACTTTGGAAACACCATATATTTT; cdr3_aa: CAMDHDRDFGNTIYF; d_call: -; clone_size: -; v_call: TRBV6-5; j_call: TRBJ1-3
cdr3_nt: TGTGCCAGCAGGCTCGGAGAGGGCACTGAAGCTTTCTTT; cdr3_aa: CASRLGEGTEAFF; d_call: -; clone_size: -; v_call: TRBV3-1/TRBV3-2; j_call: TRBJ1-1
cdr3_nt: TGCGCCAGCAGCCAAGCGGGGGGCCCCTACAATGAGCAGTTCTTC; cdr3_aa: CASSQAGGPYNEQFF; d_call: -; clone_size: -; v_call: TRBV4-3; j_call: TRBJ2-1
cdr3_nt: TGCGCCAGCAGCTTGAGCCTAATGAACACTGAAGCTTTCTTT; cdr3_aa: CASSLSLMNTEAFF; d_call: -; clone_size: -; v_call: TRBV5-1; j_call: TRBJ1-1
cdr3_nt: TGTGCCAGCCTGACAGGAAACCAAGAGACCCAGTACTTC; cdr3_aa: CASLTGNQETQYF; d_call: -; clone_size: -; v_call: TRBV2; j_call: TRBJ2-5
cdr3_nt: TGTGCCAGCAGCTTAGGACAGGGAGAAAAACTGTTTTTT; cdr3_aa: CASSLGQGEKLFF; d_call: TRBD1; clone_size: -; v_call: TRBV7-2; j_call: TRBJ1-4
cdr3_nt: TGTGCCAGCAGCCTGCGTGGGACTACTCCGGGGGGGGGTCAAGATACGCAGTATTTT; cdr3_aa: CASSLRGTTPGGGQDTQYF; d_call: TRBD2; clone_size: -; v_call: TRBV7-2; j_call: TRBJ2-3
cdr3_nt: TGTGCCAGCAGTTTAAGCGGGGGTCCCACGGATACGCAGTATTTT; cdr3_aa: CASSLSGGPTDTQYF; d_call: TRBD2; clone_size: -; v_call: TRBV27; j_call: TRBJ2-3
cdr3_nt: TGTGCCAGCAGTACAGGGGGCGTCTCCGGGGAGCTGTTTTTT; cdr3_aa: CASSTGGVSGELFF; d_call: TRBD1; clone_size: few; v_call: TRBV7-9; j_call: TRBJ2-2
cdr3_nt: TGTGCCAGCAGCGCCTCGCAGGGGGCAGGCTCACCCCTCCACTTT; cdr3_aa: CASSASQGAGSPLHF; d_call: TRBD1; clone_size: -; v_call: TRBV9; j_call: TRBJ1-6
cdr3_nt: TGTGCCAGCAGTGAAAAGGGAGGGTCGTACGAGCAGTACTTC; cdr3_aa: CASSEKGGSYEQYF; d_call: TRBD2; clone_size: -; v_call: TRBV6-1; j_call: TRBJ2-7
cdr3_nt: TGTGCCAGCAGCTTGGGGCAGGGCCTAAAAGATACGCAGTATTTT; cdr3_aa: CASSLGQGLKDTQYF; d_call: -; clone_size: once; v_call: TRBV5-4; j_call: TRBJ2-3
cdr3_nt: TGTGCCAGCAGCGACATTAACTATGGCTACACCTTC; cdr3_aa: CASSDINYGYTF; d_call: -; clone_size: -; v_call: TRBV2; j_call: TRBJ1-2
cdr3_nt: TGTGCCAGCAGGACAGGGGCTACTGGCTACACCTTC; cdr3_aa: CASRTGATGYTF; d_call: TRBD1; clone_size: once; v_call: TRBV7-2; j_call: TRBJ1-2
cdr3_nt: TGTGCCAGCGCGCTGTCTGAGGCCAACGTCCTGACTTTC; cdr3_aa: CASALSEANVLTF; d_call: -; clone_size: -; v_call: TRBV18; j_call: TRBJ2-6
cdr3_nt: TGCGCCAGCAGCCAAGATACTAGCGGAGTGTACCAAGAGACCCAGTACTTC; cdr3_aa: CASSQDTSGVYQETQYF; d_call: TRBD2; clone_size: -; v_call: TRBV4-1; j_call: TRBJ2-5
cdr3_nt: TGTGCCACCCTGCGGTTAAGAGTGAATCAGCCCCAGCATTTT; cdr3_aa: CATLRLRVNQPQHF; d_call: -; clone_size: once; v_call: TRBV24-1; j_call: TRBJ1-5
cdr3_nt: TGTGCCAGCAGCCAAGAAAGTAGCGGGGGGGCCTTGGGGCCCACAGATACGCAGTATTTT; cdr3_aa: CASSQESSGGALGPTDTQYF; d_call: TRBD2; clone_size: -; v_call: TRBV4-2; j_call: TRBJ2-3
cdr3_nt: TGTGCCAGCAGCTTACCCGGACAGTTTGGCGGCTACACCTTC; cdr3_aa: CASSLPGQFGGYTF; d_call: -; clone_size: few; v_call: TRBV7-9; j_call: TRBJ1-2
cdr3_nt: TGTGCCAGCCGGGACAGGGTAAAAGGCAATCAGCCCCAGCATTTT; cdr3_aa: CASRDRVKGNQPQHF; d_call: TRBD1; clone_size: -; v_call: TRBV6-4; j_call: TRBJ1-5